What follows describes a single T cell receptor (beta chain). The antigen this receptor binds is unknown. Base qualities are not recorded, but no much larger clone differs from it by a single base. RNA was extracted with the RNeasy kit and roughly 0.45 to 1 ug was reverse transcribed using random hexamers. The immunoSEQ multiplex PCR assay, which covers 54 Vbeta and 13 Jbeta segments, was used to amplify TCR beta CDR3 regions. PCR amplification bias was corrected using a synthetic template baseline for primer optimization and computational correction. In the paper's pipeline: Reads were annotated to V, D and J genes per IMGT and analyzed with immunoSEQ Analyzer, keeping only productive sequences. Clonality was computed as one minus Shannon entropy normalized by log2 of the number of productive unique sequences. For each patient and control, public and private clones were evaluated within the 100 most prevalent clones. Clones were defined as Susac-specific if absent from the healthy and MS cohorts, from 1052 published viral clones and from other ImmuneACCESS disease sequences. The public reads were reprocessed in TCRdb via fastp at Q25 and MiXCR, keeping in-frame beta chains. One record per CDR3 amino acid sequence lists the most common genes and DNA. TCRdb, not the authors, supplied the V and J calls. Present in this sample are 300,000 or so distinct CDR3 sequences, about 92% of which were seen just once. Roughly 0.059% of the sample comes from the top ten.

This specimen belongs to a study of CD8 T cells in Susac syndrome (dated 2019 in TCRdb). For context, the study as a whole: The study used repertoire sequencing to test whether antigen drove CD8+ T cell activation and differentiation in Susac syndrome.

High-throughput TCR beta sequencing profiled peripheral blood CD8+ and CD4+ T cells from healthy donors, Susac syndrome patients and multiple sclerosis patients. The multiple sclerosis controls were treatment-naive patients whose relapsing-remitting disease, either stable or active, fulfilled the revised McDonald criteria. Bulk CD8+ and CD4+ T cells were purified by magnetic negative isolation, while CD8+ TEMRA cells were enriched using FACS. Blood was drawn into EDTA tubes, processed within 24 hours, and PBMCs were isolated by density gradient centrifugation. PBMCs intended for TCR sequencing were frozen in liquid nitrogen and were later thawed in a 37 degrees C water bath. Purity of sorted or isolated CD4+, CD8+ and CD8+ TEMRA cells was at least 90%. The research as a whole found: The number of individuals in the TCR sequencing and HLA analysis was recognized as being relatively small.

V is cut back by 0 bases and J by 8 bases, with 7 bases in the junction unmatched. The CDR1 and CDR2 encoded by the germline V gene (reference sequence) are LNHNV and YYDKDF. The CDR3 contains 16 residues, cysteine and phenylalanine counted. The only DNA kept is the CDR3, 48 bases in frame from the first base. This clonotype was sampled from a human donor with multiple sclerosis. Sequencing used CD4+ T cells from PBMCs. The rearrangement combines TRBV15 with TRBJ2-1; 10 of the junction bases match TRBD2. The CDR3 here reads CATSRDRASGRHEQFF. The nucleotides read TGTGCCACCAGCAGAGATCGGGCTAGCGGGAGACATGAGCAGTTCTTC.